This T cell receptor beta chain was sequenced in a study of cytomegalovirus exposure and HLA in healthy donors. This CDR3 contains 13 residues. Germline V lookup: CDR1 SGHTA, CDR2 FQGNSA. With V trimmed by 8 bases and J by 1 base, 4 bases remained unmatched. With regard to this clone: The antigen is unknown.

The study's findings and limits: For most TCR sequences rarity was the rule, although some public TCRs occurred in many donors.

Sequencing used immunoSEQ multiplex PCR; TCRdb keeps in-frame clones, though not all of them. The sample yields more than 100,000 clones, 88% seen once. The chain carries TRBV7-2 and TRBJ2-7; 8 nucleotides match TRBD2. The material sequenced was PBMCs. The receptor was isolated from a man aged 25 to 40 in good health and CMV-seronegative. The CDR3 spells CASSGLGSYEQYF. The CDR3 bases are TGTGCCAGCTCGGGACTAGGGTCCTACGAGCAGTACTTC.